This T cell receptor (beta chain) was recorded in a study of blood T cell repertoires in COVID-19 (dated by TCRdb to 2018 to 2021). At the level of the whole study: Collaborator samples came from the United States, Italy and Spain and covered acute and convalescent phases of COVID-19. HLA class I and class II types, where available, came from metadata supplied by the sample provider rather than from assay-based typing. The repertoires were made available in a free public database intended to serve as a resource for research on the immune response to SARS-CoV-2. A de-identified subject ID, COVID-19 status, age in years and sex were almost always included in the sample metadata. Subjects who had been exposed to COVID-19, were actively infected with it, or had recovered from it provided the deeply sampled blood TCRbeta repertoires that made up the dataset. Samples came from the ongoing ImmuneRACE study (first 160 participants) plus 1,254 subjects from 6 global collaborators. The material from the prospective study consisted of cDNA or gDNA derived from T cells, B-cell-depleted T cells, or PBMCs.

Enrolling through a virtual design, the prospective study's participants ranged in age from roughly 18 to 95 years and lived across 20 to 25 United States geographic areas. In the prospective study, participants were assigned to cohorts based on the clinical history participants reported in a screening survey and a study questionnaire. In the prospective study, mobile phlebotomists collected whole blood, serum and a nasopharyngeal or oropharyngeal swab from each participant. Over an approximately 2-month period, participants in the prospective study had the option of providing additional blood draws and questionnaires. Blood samples from the prospective study were shipped frozen or at room temperature prior to DNA extraction. The immunoSEQ Assay, a bias-controlled multiplex PCR, was used to amplify TCRbeta CDR3 regions from genomic DNA. The authors' pipeline ran thus. Nucleated cell counts per sample were estimated from amplification of reference gene primers within the assay. To quantify the absolute abundance of each unique TCRbeta CDR3 rearrangement, sequence reads were collapsed and filtered. For each sample, productive Simpson clonality was calculated as the square root of Simpson's diversity index over productive rearrangements. In its TCRdb copy, this immuneACCESS table keeps in-frame sequences only and misses some clones. Where compared with another copy, unresolved V genes explain less than half of these, and the others have no known cause. The V and J calls and clone size come from that table; D and trimming were worked out from the DNA. The sample table contains fewer than 200,000 clones; only one count was recorded for 82% of them. About 5% of the sample rests with the top ten.

Looking up the germline V gene (reference sequence) yields CDR1 DFQATT and CDR2 SNEGSKA. The cysteine opens and the phenylalanine closes a CDR3 of 11 amino acids. Left in the record is the CDR3 DNA by itself, 33 bases read in frame from the first base. At the junction V is shortened by 6 bases and J by 5 bases, with 7 bases in between. Study-wide findings and limitations: Clinical and demographic metadata were provided uncurated, with the amount varying by source and participant.

As regards this clone: Its antigen target is currently unknown. No base quality values were provided; no much bigger clone lies one nucleotide off.

The receptor's source is a woman aged 60-75 years with acute COVID-19. The V and J segments used are TRBV20-1 and TRBJ1-4; the D segment could be TRBD1, given 6 matching bases. Sequenced sample: PBMCs or T cells enriched from blood (not recorded which). The CDR3 reads CSAQGNEKLFF. Read as DNA, the sequence is TGCAGTGCCCAGGGGAATGAAAAACTGTTTTTT.